This T cell receptor (beta chain) was retrieved from a study of blood T cell repertoires in COVID-19. The CDR3 is 14 amino acids. The germline V gene encodes CDR1 SQVTM and CDR2 ANQGSEA. TCRdb keeps only in-frame clones here, not all; method: immunoSEQ multiplex PCR. Altogether almost 500,000 clones are present, 70% to 90% being singletons, with the ten largest covering 6.5% to 8.5%. In regard to this clone: The junction does not match germline at one end; this may be a read error.

J is TRBJ1-2 and V is TRBV29-1; 7 bases fit TRBD1. The clonotype was recovered from a woman aged 55-75 years who had recovered from COVID-19. The sample taken for sequencing was PBMCs or T cells enriched from blood (not recorded which). The CDR3 here is CSVQEGEGAKGYTF. The DNA for the CDR3 is TGCAGCGTTCAAGAGGGAGAGGGGGCTAAGGGCTACACCTTC.